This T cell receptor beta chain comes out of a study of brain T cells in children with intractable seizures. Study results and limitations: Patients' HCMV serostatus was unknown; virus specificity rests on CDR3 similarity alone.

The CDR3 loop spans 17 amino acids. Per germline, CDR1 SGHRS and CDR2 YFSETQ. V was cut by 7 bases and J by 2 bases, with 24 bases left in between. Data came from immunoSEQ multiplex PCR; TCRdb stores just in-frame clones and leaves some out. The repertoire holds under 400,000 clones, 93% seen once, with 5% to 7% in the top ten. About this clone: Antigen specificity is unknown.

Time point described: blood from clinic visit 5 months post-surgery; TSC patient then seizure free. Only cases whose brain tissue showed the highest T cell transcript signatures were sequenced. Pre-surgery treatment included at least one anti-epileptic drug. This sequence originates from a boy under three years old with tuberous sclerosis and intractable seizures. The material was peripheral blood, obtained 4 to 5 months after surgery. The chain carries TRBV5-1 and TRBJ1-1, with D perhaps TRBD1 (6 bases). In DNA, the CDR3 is TGCGCCAGCGCCCCGAGGAAGACCACAGGGAGCAACACTGAAGCTTTCTTT. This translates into CASAPRKTTGSNTEAFF.